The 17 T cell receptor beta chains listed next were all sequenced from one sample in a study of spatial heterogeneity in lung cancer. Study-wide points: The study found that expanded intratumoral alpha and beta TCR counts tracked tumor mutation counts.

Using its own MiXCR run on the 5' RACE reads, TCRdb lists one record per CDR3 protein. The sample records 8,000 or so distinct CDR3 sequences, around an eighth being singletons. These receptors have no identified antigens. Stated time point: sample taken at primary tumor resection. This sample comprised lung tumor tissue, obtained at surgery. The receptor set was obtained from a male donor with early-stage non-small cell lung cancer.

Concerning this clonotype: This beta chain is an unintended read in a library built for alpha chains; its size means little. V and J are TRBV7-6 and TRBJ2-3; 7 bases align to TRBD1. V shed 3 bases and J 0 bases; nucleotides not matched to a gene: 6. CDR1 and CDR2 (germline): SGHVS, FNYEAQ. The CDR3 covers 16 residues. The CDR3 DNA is TGTGCCAGCAGCTTCCCCCGGACAGGCAGCACAGATACGCAGTATTTT. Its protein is CASSFPRTGSTDTQYF.

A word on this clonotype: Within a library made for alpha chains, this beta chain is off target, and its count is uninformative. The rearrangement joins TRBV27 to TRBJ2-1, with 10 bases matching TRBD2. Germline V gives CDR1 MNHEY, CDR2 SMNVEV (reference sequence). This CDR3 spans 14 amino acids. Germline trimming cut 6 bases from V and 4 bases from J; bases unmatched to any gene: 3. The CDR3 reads CASSIAGGYNEQFF. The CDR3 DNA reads TGTGCCAGCAGCATAGCGGGGGGTTACAATGAGCAGTTCTTC.

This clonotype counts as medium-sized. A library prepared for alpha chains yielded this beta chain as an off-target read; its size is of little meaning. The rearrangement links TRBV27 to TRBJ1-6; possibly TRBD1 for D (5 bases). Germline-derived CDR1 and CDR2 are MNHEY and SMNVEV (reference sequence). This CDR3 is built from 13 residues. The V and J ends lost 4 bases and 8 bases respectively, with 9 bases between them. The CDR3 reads CASSWDRDSPLHF. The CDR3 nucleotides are TGTGCCAGCAGTTGGGACCGCGATTCACCCCTCCACTTT.

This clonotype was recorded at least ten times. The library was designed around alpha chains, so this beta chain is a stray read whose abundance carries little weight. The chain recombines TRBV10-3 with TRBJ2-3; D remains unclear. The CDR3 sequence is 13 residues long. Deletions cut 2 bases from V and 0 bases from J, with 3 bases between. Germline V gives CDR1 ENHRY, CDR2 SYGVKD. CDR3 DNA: TGTGCCATCAGTGAGCGGAGCACAGATACGCAGTATTTT. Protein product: CAISERSTDTQYF.

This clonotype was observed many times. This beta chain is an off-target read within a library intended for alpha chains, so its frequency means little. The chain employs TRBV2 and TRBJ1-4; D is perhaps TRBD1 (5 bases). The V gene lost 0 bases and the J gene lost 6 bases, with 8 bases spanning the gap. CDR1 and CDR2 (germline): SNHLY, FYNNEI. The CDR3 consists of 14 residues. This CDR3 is CASSEAGVYEKLFF. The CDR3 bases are TGTGCCAGCAGTGAAGCAGGGGTTTATGAAAAACTGTTTTTT. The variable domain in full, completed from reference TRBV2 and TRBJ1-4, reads EPEVTQTPSHQVTQMGQEVILRCVPISNHLYFYWYRQILGQKVEFLVSFYNNEISEKSEIFDDQFSVERPDGSNFTLKIRSTKLEDSAMYFCASSEAGVYEKLFFGSGTQLSVL.

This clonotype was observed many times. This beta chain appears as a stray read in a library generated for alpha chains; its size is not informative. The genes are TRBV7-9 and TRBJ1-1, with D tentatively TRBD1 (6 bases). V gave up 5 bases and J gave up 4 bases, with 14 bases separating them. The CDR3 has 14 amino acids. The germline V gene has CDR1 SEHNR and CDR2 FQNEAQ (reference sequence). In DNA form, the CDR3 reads TGTGCCAGCAGCCTGACAGGAGTGAGCACTGAAGCTTTCTTT. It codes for CASSLTGVSTEAFF. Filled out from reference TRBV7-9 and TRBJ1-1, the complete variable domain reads DTGVSQNPRHKITKRGQNVTFRCDPISEHNRLYWYRQTLGQGPEFLTYFQNEAQLEKSRLLSDRFSAERPKGSFSTLEIQRTEQGDSAMYLCASSLTGVSTEAFFGQGTRLTVV.

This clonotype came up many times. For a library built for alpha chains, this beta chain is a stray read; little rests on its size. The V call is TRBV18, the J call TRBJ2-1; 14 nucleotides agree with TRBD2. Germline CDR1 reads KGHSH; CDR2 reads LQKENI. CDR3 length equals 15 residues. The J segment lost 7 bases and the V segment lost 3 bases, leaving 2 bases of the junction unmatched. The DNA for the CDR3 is TGTGCCAGCTCACCCGGGACTAGCGGGAGAAATGAGCAGTTCTTC. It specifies CASSPGTSGRNEQFF.

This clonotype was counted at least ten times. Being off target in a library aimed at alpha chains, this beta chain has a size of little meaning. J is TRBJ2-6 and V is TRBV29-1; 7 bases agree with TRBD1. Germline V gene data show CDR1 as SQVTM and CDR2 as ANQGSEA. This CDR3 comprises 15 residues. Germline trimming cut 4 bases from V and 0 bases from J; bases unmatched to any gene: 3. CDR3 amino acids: CSVAQGRSGANVLTF. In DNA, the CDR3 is TGCAGCGTTGCACAGGGGCGCTCTGGGGCCAACGTCCTGACTTTC. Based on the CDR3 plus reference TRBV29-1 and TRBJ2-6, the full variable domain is SAVISQKPSRDICQRGTSLTIQCQVDSQVTMMFWYRQQPGQSLTLIATANQGSEATYESGFVIDKFPISRPNLTFSTLTVSNMSPEDSSIYLCSVAQGRSGANVLTFGAGSRLTVL.

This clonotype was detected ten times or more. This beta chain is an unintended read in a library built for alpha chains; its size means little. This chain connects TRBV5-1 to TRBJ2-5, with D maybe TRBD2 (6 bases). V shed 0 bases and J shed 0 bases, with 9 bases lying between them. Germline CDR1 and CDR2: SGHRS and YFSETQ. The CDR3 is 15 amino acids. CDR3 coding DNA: TGCGCCAGCAGCTTGGCTGGGGGGTACCAAGAGACCCAGTACTTC. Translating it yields CASSLAGGYQETQYF. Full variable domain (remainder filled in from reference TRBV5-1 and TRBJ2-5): KAGVTQTPRYLIKTRGQQVTLSCSPISGHRSVSWYQQTPGQGLQFLFEYFSETQRNKGNFPGRFSGRQFSNSRSEMNVSTLELGDSALYLCASSLAGGYQETQYFGPGTRLLVL.

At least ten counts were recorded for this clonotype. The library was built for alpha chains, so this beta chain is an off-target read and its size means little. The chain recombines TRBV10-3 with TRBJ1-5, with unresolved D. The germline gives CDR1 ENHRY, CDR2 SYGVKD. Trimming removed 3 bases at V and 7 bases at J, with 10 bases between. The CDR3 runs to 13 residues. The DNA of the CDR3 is TGTGCCATCAGTGAAAGGGAGGAACAGCCCCAGCATTTT. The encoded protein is CAISEREEQPQHF.

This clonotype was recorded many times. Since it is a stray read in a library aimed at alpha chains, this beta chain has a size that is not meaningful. CDR3 in DNA: TGTGCCAGCAGCCCCCGAGACTCCTACAATGAGCAGTTCTTC. Amino acid sequence: CASSPRDSYNEQFF. V usage is TRBV7-9 and J usage is TRBJ2-1; D uncertain. The CDR3 sequence is 14 residues long. Trimming shortened V by 5 bases and J by 0 bases, and 8 bases separated the two germline ends. CDR1 and CDR2 (germline): SEHNR, FQNEAQ (reference sequence).

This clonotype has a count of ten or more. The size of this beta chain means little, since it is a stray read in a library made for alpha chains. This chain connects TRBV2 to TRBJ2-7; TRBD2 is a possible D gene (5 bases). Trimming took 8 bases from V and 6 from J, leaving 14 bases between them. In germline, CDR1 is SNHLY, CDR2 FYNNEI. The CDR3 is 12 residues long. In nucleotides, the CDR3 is TGTGCCAGCTTCGAGGGTTTCGGCGAGCAGTACTTC. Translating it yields CASFEGFGEQYF.

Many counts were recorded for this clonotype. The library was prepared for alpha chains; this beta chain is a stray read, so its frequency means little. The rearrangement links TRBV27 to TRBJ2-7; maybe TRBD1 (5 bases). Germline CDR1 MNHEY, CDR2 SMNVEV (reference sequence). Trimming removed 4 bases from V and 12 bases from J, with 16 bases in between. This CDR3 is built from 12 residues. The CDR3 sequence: CASSSTSGSPYF. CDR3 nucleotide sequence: TGTGCCAGCAGTTCCACGTCAGGGTCTCCGTACTTC.

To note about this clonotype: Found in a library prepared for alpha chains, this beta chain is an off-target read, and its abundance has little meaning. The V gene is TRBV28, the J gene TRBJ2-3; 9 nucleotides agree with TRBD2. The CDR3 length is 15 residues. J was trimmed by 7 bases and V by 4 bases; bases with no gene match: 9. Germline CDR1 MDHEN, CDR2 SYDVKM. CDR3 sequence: CASSSGLAGGYTQYF. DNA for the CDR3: TGTGCCAGCAGTTCGGGACTAGCAGGCGGATATACGCAGTATTTT. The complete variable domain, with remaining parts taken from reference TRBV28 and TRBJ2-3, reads DVKVTQSSRYLVKRTGEKVFLECVQDMDHENMFWYRQDPGLGLRLIYFSYDVKMKEKGDIPEGYSVSREKKERFSLILESASTNQTSMYLCASSSGLAGGYTQYFGPGTRLTVL.

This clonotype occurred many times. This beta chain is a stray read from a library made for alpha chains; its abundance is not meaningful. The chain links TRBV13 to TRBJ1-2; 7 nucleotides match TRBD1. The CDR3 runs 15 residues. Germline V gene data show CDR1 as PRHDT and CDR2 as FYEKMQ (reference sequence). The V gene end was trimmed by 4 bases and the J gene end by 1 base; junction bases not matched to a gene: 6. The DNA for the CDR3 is TGTGCCAGCAGCTGGGACAGTCTCCATAACTATGGCTACACCTTC. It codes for CASSWDSLHNYGYTF.

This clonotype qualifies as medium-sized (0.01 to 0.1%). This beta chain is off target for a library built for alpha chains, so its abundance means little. Here the CDR3 reads CASSRTGSVTNEKLFF. The CDR3 DNA follows: TGTGCCAGCAGTCGGACAGGGTCGGTGACTAATGAAAAACTGTTTTTT. The chain couples TRBV6-5 to TRBJ1-4; 8 positions agree with TRBD1. This CDR3 spans 16 amino acids. Germline CDR1 MNHEY, CDR2 SVGAGI. The ends lost 5 bases at V and 2 bases at J; junction bases unmatched: 7.

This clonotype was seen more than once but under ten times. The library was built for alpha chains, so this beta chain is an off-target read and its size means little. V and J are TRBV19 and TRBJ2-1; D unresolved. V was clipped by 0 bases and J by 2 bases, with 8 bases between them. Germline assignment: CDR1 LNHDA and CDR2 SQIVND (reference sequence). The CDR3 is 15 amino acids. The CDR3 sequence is CASSIDEPAYNEQFF. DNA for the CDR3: TGTGCCAGTAGTATAGATGAGCCAGCCTACAATGAGCAGTTCTTC.